These T cell receptor beta chains were read from a single sample in a study of cytomegalovirus exposure and HLA in healthy donors. Method: immunoSEQ multiplex PCR; TCRdb's copy keeps in-frame clones and lacks some. With about 79,000 clones in the sample, the ten largest clones hold about 4.6%. Material for sequencing was PBMCs. The receptors shown here come from a man aged 25 to 45 in good health and CMV-seronegative. Both conserved end residues are part of each CDR3. A D gene is named only where the DNA matches it firmly. Rows may omit the clone size; those that give it use once, few, many or a size class.

DNA: TGCAGCGCCCGGGGGGCTAACACAGATACGCAGTATTTT
CDR3: CSARGANTDTQYF
V: TRBV29-1
D: NA
J: TRBJ2-3
size: NA

DNA: TGTGCCAGCAGTGGATACAGGGGCAGCAATCAGCCCCAGCATTTT
CDR3: CASSGYRGSNQPQHF
V: TRBV6-6
D: TRBD1
J: TRBJ1-5
size: NA

DNA: TGTGCCAGCAGCTTAATCGGAGCGGGGAATGAGCAGTTCTTC
CDR3: CASSLIGAGNEQFF
V: TRBV7-3
D: TRBD2
J: TRBJ2-1
size: NA

DNA: TGTGCCAGCAGCTTAAGAGAAGGGGTGGGGAAAGAGACCCAGTACTTC
CDR3: CASSLREGVGKETQYF
V: TRBV13
D: NA
J: TRBJ2-5
size: NA

DNA: TGTGCCAGCAGTGAACTGCGACAGGGACCCTATGGCTACACCTTC
CDR3: CASSELRQGPYGYTF
V: TRBV6-1
D: TRBD1
J: TRBJ1-2
size: NA

DNA: TGTGCCAGCAGCTTGGTGGGGGGGAACACTGAAGCTTTCTTT
CDR3: CASSLVGGNTEAFF
V: TRBV5-5
D: NA
J: TRBJ1-1
size: NA

DNA: TGTGCCAGTCGGGGACAGGGGGCAGGACAGCCCCAGCATTTT
CDR3: CASRGQGAGQPQHF
V: TRBV2
D: TRBD1
J: TRBJ1-5
size: NA

DNA: TGCAGCGTTGAGAGGAGGGCTAGCGGGAAGCGGGAGCAGTACTTC
CDR3: CSVERRASGKREQYF
V: TRBV29-1
D: TRBD2
J: TRBJ2-7
size: NA

DNA: TGTGCCAGCAGAGATACACAGACGAACACTGAAGCTTTCTTT
CDR3: CASRDTQTNTEAFF
V: TRBV6-4
D: NA
J: TRBJ1-1
size: NA

DNA: TGTGCCAGTAGTATAGAGGGGAGGGGCGAGCAGTACTTC
CDR3: CASSIEGRGEQYF
V: TRBV19
D: TRBD2
J: TRBJ2-7
size: NA

DNA: TGCAGCGTCTCATTGACCCCAGGATACACTGAAGCTTTCTTT
CDR3: CSVSLTPGYTEAFF
V: TRBV29-1
D: NA
J: TRBJ1-1
size: NA

DNA: TGTGCCAGCCGGTTAATGTCCGGGGAGCTGTTTTTT
CDR3: CASRLMSGELFF
V: TRBV28
D: NA
J: TRBJ2-2
size: NA

DNA: TGTGCCAGCAGTTACTCGCGGACAGGGACCACTGAAGCTTTCTTT
CDR3: CASSYSRTGTTEAFF
V: TRBV6-5
D: TRBD1
J: TRBJ1-1
size: NA

DNA: TGTGCCAGCAGCTTGGTCGACTTCTCTGGAAACACCATATATTTT
CDR3: CASSLVDFSGNTIYF
V: TRBV5-5
D: NA
J: TRBJ1-3
size: NA

DNA: TGTGCCAGTAGGACAGGGGACACTGAAGCTTTCTTT
CDR3: CASRTGDTEAFF
V: TRBV19
D: TRBD1
J: TRBJ1-1
size: NA

DNA: TGTGCCAGCAGTTACGACACCATTTTCTCTGGAAACACCATATATTTT
CDR3: CASSYDTIFSGNTIYF
V: TRBV6-5
D: NA
J: TRBJ1-3
size: NA

DNA: TGTGCCAGTAGTATGGGAGGCAGCAATCAGCCCCAGCATTTT
CDR3: CASSMGGSNQPQHF
V: TRBV19
D: NA
J: TRBJ1-5
size: NA

DNA: TGTGCCAGCAGCCCCGTCTCGGGACAGGGGGCGAGGAAAGGCTACACCTTC
CDR3: CASSPVSGQGARKGYTF
V: TRBV7-9
D: TRBD1
J: TRBJ1-2
size: NA

DNA: TGTGCCAGCAGTCCGGGACAGAACCCAGATACGCAGTATTTT
CDR3: CASSPGQNPDTQYF
V: TRBV28
D: TRBD1
J: TRBJ2-3
size: NA

DNA: TGTGCCAGCAGCCAAGTCCGGACTAACTACAATGAGCAGTTCTTC
CDR3: CASSQVRTNYNEQFF
V: TRBV4-2
D: NA
J: TRBJ2-1
size: NA

DNA: TGTGCCAGAACAGAGGGAGTTCGGAGCACTGAAGCTTTCTTT
CDR3: CARTEGVRSTEAFF
V: TRBV7-5
D: NA
J: TRBJ1-1
size: NA

DNA: TGCGCCAGCAGCCAAGTTATTGGGGCCCCCTACGAGCAGTACTTC
CDR3: CASSQVIGAPYEQYF
V: TRBV4-1
D: NA
J: TRBJ2-7
size: NA

DNA: TGTGCCAGCAGTCAACAGGCTGGAGAGCAGTACTTC
CDR3: CASSQQAGEQYF
V: TRBV11-2
D: NA
J: TRBJ2-7
size: NA

DNA: TGTGCCAGCAGCTTGGGACTAGCGGCCCAAGAGACCCAGTACTTC
CDR3: CASSLGLAAQETQYF
V: TRBV7-3
D: TRBD2
J: TRBJ2-5
size: NA

DNA: TGTGCCGTCAACAGGGTAGGGGGAACCAATCAGCCCCAGCATTTT
CDR3: CAVNRVGGTNQPQHF
V: TRBV27
D: NA
J: TRBJ1-5
size: NA

DNA: TGTGCCAGCAGCTTAGTTGCCCAGGACACTGAAGCTTTCTTT
CDR3: CASSLVAQDTEAFF
V: TRBV7-9
D: NA
J: TRBJ1-1
size: NA

DNA: TGTGCCAGCAGCCTAAGTGGGCAATACTATGGCTACACCTTC
CDR3: CASSLSGQYYGYTF
V: TRBV11-3
D: NA
J: TRBJ1-2
size: NA

DNA: TGTGCCATCACACAGACTAGAAACACCGGGGAGCTGTTTTTT
CDR3: CAITQTRNTGELFF
V: TRBV10-3
D: NA
J: TRBJ2-2
size: NA

DNA: TGCGCCAGCAGCGCCCCACTCGGGGGGGCCTCCGAGCAGTACTTC
CDR3: CASSAPLGGASEQYF
V: TRBV5-1
D: TRBD2
J: TRBJ2-7
size: NA

DNA: TGTGCTAGCAGCTCTCAGATGAACACTGAAGCTTTCTTT
CDR3: CASSSQMNTEAFF
V: TRBV7-7
D: NA
J: TRBJ1-1
size: NA

DNA: TGTGCCAGCAGCTTGAACGGCAGGGTTATTCTTGGCTACACCTTC
CDR3: CASSLNGRVILGYTF
V: TRBV5-6
D: NA
J: TRBJ1-2
size: NA

DNA: TGTGCCAGCGGTATGCAGACAGGCCTCCCCTACGAGCAGTACTTC
CDR3: CASGMQTGLPYEQYF
V: TRBV19
D: NA
J: TRBJ2-7
size: NA

DNA: TGTGCTAGTGGAGAGGGGGCCGATACGCAGTATTTT
CDR3: CASGEGADTQYF
V: TRBV12-5
D: TRBD1
J: TRBJ2-3
size: NA

DNA: TGTGCCAGCAGTTCCTCGGGAGCGGCATCCTACAATGAGCAGTTCTTC
CDR3: CASSSSGAASYNEQFF
V: TRBV28
D: NA
J: TRBJ2-1
size: NA

DNA: TGTGCCACCCAGGGGGGTGGGCGCACCTACGAGCAGTACTTC
CDR3: CATQGGGRTYEQYF
V: TRBV2
D: NA
J: TRBJ2-7
size: NA

DNA: TGTGCCAGCAGCCCGTATCGGACTGGCCAAGAGACCCAGTACTTC
CDR3: CASSPYRTGQETQYF
V: TRBV5-6
D: NA
J: TRBJ2-5
size: NA

DNA: TGCGCCAGCAGCTCCGTCAGGGCCTACGAGCAGTACTTC
CDR3: CASSSVRAYEQYF
V: TRBV5-1
D: NA
J: TRBJ2-7
size: NA

DNA: TGTGCCAGCAGCACGCCCTCCGGGACAGGGTACCACGAGCAGTACTTC
CDR3: CASSTPSGTGYHEQYF
V: TRBV7-9
D: TRBD1
J: TRBJ2-7
size: NA

DNA: TGTGCCAGCAGCCAAGACATCCTGGGCTACGAGCAGTACTTC
CDR3: CASSQDILGYEQYF
V: TRBV4-2
D: NA
J: TRBJ2-7
size: NA

DNA: TGTGCCAGCAGCTTGACAGGGGGCGGCTACACCTTC
CDR3: CASSLTGGGYTF
V: TRBV13
D: TRBD1
J: TRBJ1-2
size: NA

DNA: TGCGCCAGCAGCATACGGTGGGGGGAGAACACTGAAGCTTTCTTT
CDR3: CASSIRWGENTEAFF
V: TRBV5-1
D: NA
J: TRBJ1-1
size: NA

DNA: TGTGCCAGTAGTTCATTCTCCCGGGACAGGGAAGGCGAGCAGTACTTC
CDR3: CASSSFSRDREGEQYF
V: TRBV19
D: TRBD1
J: TRBJ2-7
size: NA

DNA: TGTGCCAGCAGCCCCCGGTCAGGGCAGCATGAAAAACTGTTTTTT
CDR3: CASSPRSGQHEKLFF
V: TRBV27
D: NA
J: TRBJ1-4
size: NA

DNA: TGTGCCAGCAGCGAACGGACACACGGCTACACCTTC
CDR3: CASSERTHGYTF
V: TRBV6-1
D: NA
J: TRBJ1-2
size: NA

DNA: TGTGCCAGCAGTGGGACAGCGAATGAAAAACTGTTTTTT
CDR3: CASSGTANEKLFF
V: TRBV6-4
D: NA
J: TRBJ1-4
size: medium-sized

DNA: TGTGCCAGCAGCCTTCTGGCTTCCTACGAGCAGTACTTC
CDR3: CASSLLASYEQYF
V: TRBV6-5
D: NA
J: TRBJ2-7
size: NA

DNA: TGTGCCAGCAGTGAAGGAATTGGGGGCAGAGAGACCCAGTACTTC
CDR3: CASSEGIGGRETQYF
V: TRBV2
D: NA
J: TRBJ2-5
size: NA

DNA: TGTGCCAGCAGCCCCACGGGACAGGGAAGGGACGAGCAGTACTTC
CDR3: CASSPTGQGRDEQYF
V: TRBV5-4
D: TRBD1
J: TRBJ2-7
size: NA